The 11 T cell receptor beta chains listed next were all sequenced from one sample in a study of cytotoxic CD8 clonotypes in ibrutinib-treated CLL. The method was immunoSEQ multiplex PCR; TCRdb's version includes in-frame clones alone and lacks a portion of them. The sample shows about 140,000 clones, 80% of them seen only once. Sequenced here: PBMCs, sampled after 36 months of ibrutinib treatment. The receptor set was obtained from a human donor with chronic lymphocytic leukemia.

The chain links TRBV19 to TRBJ1-2, with TRBD1 matching 8 bases. The CDR3 has 17 amino acids. V was clipped by 5 bases and J by 2 bases; unmatched bases: 13. Germline values: CDR1 LNHDA, CDR2 SQIVND (reference sequence). The DNA of the CDR3 is TGTGCCAGTAGTCGCCAGAGGACAGGGAGAGCGAACTATGGCTACACCTTC. Translated: CASSRQRTGRANYGYTF.

V is TRBV6-6 and J is TRBJ1-1, with D unresolved. This CDR3 comprises 14 residues. V shed 0 bases and J shed 1 base, with 6 bases lying between them. Germline-derived CDR1 and CDR2 are MNHNY and SVGAGI (reference sequence). CDR3 DNA sequence: TGTGCCAGCAGTTACTCGATCAGGAACACTGAAGCTTTCTTT. Amino acid sequence: CASSYSIRNTEAFF.

This clone was observed a few times. The chain carries TRBV10-3 and TRBJ1-5; D perhaps matches TRBD1 (6 bases). Germline CDR1 ENHRY, CDR2 SYGVKD. V lost 10 bases, J lost 1 base, and 14 bases lay in between. The CDR3 consists of 14 residues. The CDR3 bases are TGTGCCACTGCCTCCAGGGGCAGCAATCAGCCCCAGCATTTT. It yields the protein CATASRGSNQPQHF.

This chain joins TRBV6-1 and TRBJ1-4; D may be TRBD1 (5 bases). Germline V gives CDR1 MNHNS, CDR2 SASEGT. Between the trimmed V and J ends, which lost 6 bases and 8 bases, there was a span of 10 bases. The CDR3 extends over 12 amino acids. In DNA form, the CDR3 reads TGTGCCAGCAGGGGGACGTTGGAAAAACTGTTTTTT. Amino acids: CASRGTLEKLFF.

The chain recombines TRBV18 with TRBJ1-1, with D possibly matching TRBD1 (6 bases). Trimming pared 1 base from V and 3 bases from J, leaving 24 bases between. CDR1 and CDR2 (germline): KGHSH, LQKENI. The CDR3 sequence is 19 residues long. For the CDR3, the DNA is TGTGCCAGCTCACCACGACGGTTCTCCCGGGGGCATGAGGACACTGAAGCTTTCTTT. Its protein product is CASSPRRFSRGHEDTEAFF.

The chain has TRBV7-9 and TRBJ2-2; no clear D. Looked up from germline, CDR1 is SEHNR and CDR2 is FQNEAQ (reference sequence). The CDR3 is made up of 14 amino acids. With 2 bases removed from V and 5 bases from J, the gap between germline ends came to 9 bases. As DNA, the CDR3 is TGTGCCAGCAGCTTACGAGTCTATACCGGGGAGCTGTTTTTT. Translated: CASSLRVYTGELFF.

This clone was recorded only once. This chain joins TRBV19 and TRBJ2-3; a possible D gene is TRBD2 (5 bases). There are 14 residues in the CDR3. Germline V gene sequence: CDR1 LNHDA, CDR2 SQIVND (reference sequence). Between the trimmed V and J ends, which lost 3 bases and 6 bases, there was a span of 13 bases. The CDR3 bases are TGTGCCAGTAGTATCACGGGATCCCGCGATACGCAGTATTTT. Protein product: CASSITGSRDTQYF.

This clone is judged medium-sized. The chain is built from TRBV29-1 and TRBJ1-1; 10 bases line up with TRBD1. This CDR3 comprises 13 residues. The V gene's germline CDR1 is SQVTM and CDR2 ANQGSEA. With V trimmed by 3 bases and J by 4 bases, 2 bases remained unmatched. CDR3 sequence (DNA): TGCAGCGTTGACGGGACAGGGGTCACTGAAGCTTTCTTT. Translating it yields CSVDGTGVTEAFF.

CDR3 residues: CASSSSVRDSAGDEQFF. For the CDR3, the DNA is TGTGCCAGCAGCTCATCTGTTCGAGACTCAGCGGGCGATGAGCAGTTCTTC. V and J are TRBV7-9 and TRBJ2-1, with D tentatively TRBD2 (6 bases). V was shortened by 4 bases and J by 8 bases, with 24 bases between the two germline ends. The germline gives CDR1 SEHNR, CDR2 FQNEAQ (reference sequence). There are 17 residues in the CDR3.

The J gene is TRBJ2-7, the V gene TRBV5-4, with 10 bases that match TRBD1. CDR1 is SGHNT, CDR2 YYREEE, per germline (reference sequence). This CDR3 is built from 17 residues. The V gene end was trimmed by 4 bases and the J gene end by 3 bases; junction bases not matched to a gene: 13. The CDR3 reads CASSPGSGTGAYYEQYF. In DNA form, the CDR3 reads TGTGCCAGCAGCCCAGGCTCCGGGACAGGGGCCTACTACGAGCAGTACTTC.

This clone was seen a few times. J is TRBJ1-2 and V is TRBV28; 7 nucleotides line up with TRBD1. Germline CDR1 and CDR2: MDHEN and SYDVKM. V was pared by 4 bases and J by 2 bases, with 4 bases of the junction left unmatched. This CDR3 region has 14 residues. The CDR3 reads CASSSGQANYGYTF. The CDR3 DNA reads as TGTGCCAGCAGTTCCGGACAGGCAAACTATGGCTACACCTTC.